This T cell receptor (beta chain) is drawn from a study of brain metastases from non-small cell lung cancer. General observations from the study: TCR repertoires overlapped largely between brain metastases and matched primaries. In over 55% of brain metastases, T-cell clones were expanded compared with matched primary tumors. Compared with primary tumors, brain metastases showed less T-cell infiltration.

This clone was picked up one time. As yet, its antigen is unknown. Sequenced by immunoSEQ multiplex PCR; TCRdb stores in-frame clones only, minus some. The sample lists over 2,500 clones; around nine tenths were seen once. The CDR3 is 10 amino acids. Germline CDR1 and CDR2: DFQATT and SNEGSKA (reference sequence). V was cut by 6 bases and J by 7 bases, with 7 bases left in between. Sequencing input: primary lung tumor tissue. The source is a donor at least 40 years old with non-small cell lung cancer. The rearrangement uses TRBV20-1 and TRBJ2-1; D remains ambiguous. The CDR3, as DNA: TGCAGTGCCGAGAGGAATGAGCAGTTCTTC. Amino acids: CSAERNEQFF.